A single sample gave rise to the 17 T cell receptor beta chains below, sequenced in a study of T cell repertoires in cytomegalovirus infection (dated by TCRdb to the late 2010s). Sequencing was performed on an Illumina HiSeq 1500. The public reads were quality trimmed at Q25 with fastp and then assembled into clones with MiXCR by TCRdb, keeping productive beta chains. When rows share a CDR3 protein, they turn into one entry using the most common DNA and genes. In this sample the table shows approximately 310,000 distinct CDR3 sequences, 20% to 30% of which occur a single time. Clones ranked in the top ten supply about 14% of the sample. The antigens of these receptors remain unknown. In light of the paper, this sample's treatment or condition label describes: in vitro stimulation with specific CMV peptide epitopes to enrich CMV-specific T cells. Sequences were derived from cultured PBMCs, sampled from culture after CMV antigen stimulation. The receptors were sampled from a human donor in good health (CMV status not recorded). Some clones in this sample may be carry-over from other donors' samples.

J is TRBJ2-5 and V is TRBV14; D could derive from TRBD1 or TRBD2 (5 bases each). From germline, CDR1 is SGHDN and CDR2 FVKESK. V was pared by 4 bases and J by 4 bases, with 16 bases between. This CDR3 comprises 15 residues. CDR3: CASSLVGTAGETQYF. DNA of the CDR3: TGTGCCAGCAGCCTAGTCGGGACGGCCGGAGAGACCCAGTACTTC.

The V call is TRBV7-6, the J call TRBJ2-3; D is ambiguous. Trimming pared 5 bases from V and 2 bases from J, leaving 14 bases between. The CDR3 is made up of 15 amino acids. Looked up from germline, CDR1 is SGHVS and CDR2 is FNYEAQ. The CDR3 region is CASSLRADPTDTQYF. In DNA, the CDR3 is TGTGCCAGCAGCCTCCGTGCGGACCCCACAGATACGCAGTATTTT.

This clonotype was observed a few times. This sequence joins TRBV13 and TRBJ2-7; tentatively, D is TRBD1 or TRBD2 (7 bases each). The CDR3 spans 14 residues. CDR1 PRHDT and CDR2 FYEKMQ come from the germline V gene (reference sequence). The germline V and J ends were trimmed by 4 bases and 2 bases, with 12 bases remaining between them. The CDR3 loop is CASSSRGGTYEQYF. The CDR3 DNA reads TGTGCCAGCAGCTCCAGGGGGGGCACCTACGAGCAGTACTTC.

V usage is TRBV7-2 and J usage is TRBJ2-1; 11 bases fit TRBD2. Per germline, CDR1 SGHTA and CDR2 FQGNSA. The trim removed 4 bases at V and 10 bases at J, leaving 9 bases unmatched. The CDR3 has 15 amino acids. CDR3 residues: CASSSLPSGGMEQFF. CDR3 DNA: TGTGCCAGCAGCTCCCTTCCTAGCGGGGGGATGGAGCAGTTCTTC.

In its sample, this clonotype was seen many times. The V gene is TRBV7-6, the J gene TRBJ2-3; D is unresolved. This CDR3 region has 16 residues. Germline-derived CDR1 and CDR2 are SGHVS and FNYEAQ. V shed 1 base and J shed 0 bases, with 11 bases lying between them. CDR3 sequence reads: CASSLETFRSTDTQYF. CDR3 DNA sequence: TGTGCCAGCAGCTTAGAGACCTTTCGTAGCACAGATACGCAGTATTTT.

There are many counts of this clonotype. The chain employs TRBV12-3 or TRBV12-4 and TRBJ2-7, with a tentative D call TRBD2 (6 bases). The length of the CDR3 is 15 residues. V was pared by 5 bases and J by 1 base, with 15 bases between. CDR3 residues: CASSKSGWGSYEQYF. As DNA, the CDR3 is TGTGCCAGCAGTAAAAGCGGGTGGGGTTCCTACGAGCAGTACTTC.

This clonotype was seen repeatedly, ten times or more. The genes are TRBV4-1 and TRBJ1-5; unclear D gene. This CDR3 contains 15 residues. The V and J ends lost 1 base and 5 bases respectively, with 12 bases between them. Germline V gives CDR1 MGHRA, CDR2 YSYEKL. The DNA of the CDR3 is TGCGCCAGCAGCCAAGGACCGTCTATCTATCAGCCCCAGCATTTT. It translates to CASSQGPSIYQPQHF.

The chain employs TRBV5-1 and TRBJ2-5, with 9 nucleotides matching TRBD2. Germline V lookup: CDR1 SGHRS, CDR2 YFSETQ. The J segment lost 4 bases and the V segment lost 3 bases, leaving 10 bases of the junction unmatched. The CDR3 is 16 residues long. In DNA form, the CDR3 reads TGCGCCAGCAGCTCCTCGGTAGCGGGAGTCGGAGAGACCCAGTACTTC. It translates to CASSSSVAGVGETQYF.

The chain employs TRBV28 and TRBJ1-5; maybe TRBD1 (6 bases). Trimming removed 4 bases from V and 0 bases from J, with 16 bases in between. The CDR3 is 17 residues long. The germline V gene has CDR1 MDHEN and CDR2 SYDVKM. CDR3 in DNA: TGTGCCAGCAGTTCCCCATCCGGACAGTATAGCAATCAGCCCCAGCATTTT. It yields the protein CASSSPSGQYSNQPQHF.

Ten or more counts support this clonotype. CDR3 nucleotides: TGTGCCAGCAGCCTTTGGGGGCTGGGCAATGAGCAGTTCTTC. Its translation: CASSLWGLGNEQFF. The genes are TRBV7-8 and TRBJ2-1, with TRBD1 as a possible D gene (6 bases). The germline V and J ends were trimmed by 5 bases and 6 bases, with 14 bases remaining between them. The CDR3 has 14 residues. Germline values: CDR1 SGHVS, CDR2 FQNEAQ.

The V call is TRBV7-2, the J call TRBJ2-1; D may be TRBD2 (5 bases). The CDR3 length is 12 residues. The V gene lost 5 bases and the J gene lost 7 bases, with 9 bases spanning the gap. Germline loops: CDR1 SGHTA, CDR2 FQGNSA. Written as DNA, the CDR3 is TGTGCCAGCAGCCAGAGGAGGAATGAGCAGTTCTTC. Protein: CASSQRRNEQFF.

This chain connects TRBV12-3 or TRBV12-4 to TRBJ2-7; 9 positions match TRBD2. J lost 7 bases, V lost 5 bases, and 3 bases had no gene match. The CDR3 runs 12 residues. In DNA, the CDR3 is TGTGCCAGCAGTCCTAGCGGGGTTGAGCAGTACTTC. Protein: CASSPSGVEQYF.

V and J are TRBV5-1 and TRBJ2-3, with 13 bases identical to TRBD2. The CDR3 sequence is 17 residues long. Trimming cost V 4 bases and J 5 bases; bases outside gene matches: 10. Germline-derived CDR1 and CDR2 are SGHRS and YFSETQ. The CDR3 region has the DNA TGCGCCAGCAGCCATGGACTAGCGGGAGTGAGAGGAGATACGCAGTATTTT. Its protein product is CASSHGLAGVRGDTQYF.

This clonotype appeared a few times. J is TRBJ2-3 and V is TRBV7-2, with 8 positions matching TRBD2. Unmatched junction bases numbered 7, after V lost 0 bases and J lost 5 bases. The CDR3 runs 16 residues. From germline, CDR1 is SGHTA and CDR2 FQGNSA. DNA for the CDR3: TGTGCCAGCAGCTTAGCTCCAGCGGGAGTGGGAGATACGCAGTATTTT. This translates into CASSLAPAGVGDTQYF. The full variable domain, its missing parts supplied by reference TRBV7-2 and TRBJ2-3, is GAGVSQSPSNKVTEKGKDVELRCDPISGHTALYWYRQSLGQGLEFLIYFQGNSAPDKSGLPSDRFSAERTGGSVSTLTIQRTQQEDSAVYLCASSLAPAGVGDTQYFGPGTRLTVL.

The chain employs TRBV12-3 or TRBV12-4 and TRBJ2-2, with 9 bases fitting TRBD1. V lost 5 bases, J lost 7 bases, and 8 bases stayed unmatched. The CDR3 spans 15 residues. The CDR3 DNA sequence: TGTGCCAGCAGTGATACAGGGGGCTGGAACGGGGAGCTGTTTTTT. This gives the protein CASSDTGGWNGELFF.

This clonotype appeared a few times. This sequence joins TRBV12-3 or TRBV12-4 and TRBJ2-5; 10 nucleotides line up with TRBD2. The junction had 7 bases not matched to a gene; V was cut back by 4 bases and J by 2 bases. The CDR3 is 16 amino acids. CDR3 residues: CASSYSSGSWQETQYF. DNA of the CDR3: TGTGCCAGCAGTTACTCTAGCGGGAGTTGGCAAGAGACCCAGTACTTC.

The chain carries TRBV18 and TRBJ2-1; either TRBD1 or TRBD2 may fit D (5 bases each). V lost 3 bases, J lost 8 bases, and 14 bases lay in between. The V gene's germline CDR1 is KGHSH and CDR2 LQKENI. This CDR3 is 14 amino acids long. CDR3 loop: CASSPMGPRDEQFF. The CDR3 DNA reads as TGTGCCAGCTCACCCATGGGACCTCGGGATGAGCAGTTCTTC.